This T cell receptor beta chain was recorded in a study of response to subunit inactivated influenza vaccine (dated by TCRdb to the late 2010s). Study-wide context: To follow how T cells responded to a trivalent subunit inactivated influenza vaccine, the researchers relied on deep quantitative profiling of the T cell receptor repertoire.

The cysteine opens and the phenylalanine closes a CDR3 of 16 amino acids. Of all the DNA, just the CDR3 is kept, 48 bases in frame from base 1. V is shortened by 1 base, J by 0 bases, and the region joining them spans 10 bases. From a lookup of the germline V gene, CDR1 and CDR2 are LGHNA and YSLEER. The paper as a whole reports these results and caveats: The authors proposed that each seasonal influenza vaccination may bring in only a limited number of new T cells.

The library was prepared using RT-PCR. TCRdb names Illumina HiSeq 2500 as the instrument used. TCRdb reprocessing: public reads trimmed at Q25 with fastp, clones called with MiXCR, in-frame beta chains kept. Identical CDR3 proteins give one entry, which carries the most common genes and DNA. The sample includes 650,000 to 700,000 distinct CDR3 sequences, with approximately 14% observed a single time. The ten largest clones take up 11% of the sample. This clonotype has more than one count but fewer than ten. No antigen is known for it. Base quality data are lacking; no much larger clone is found one base away.

This clonotype was sampled from a man in his fifties who received an inactivated influenza vaccine. Donor details come from another sample of the same person, matched by shared clones. The receptor chain draws on TRBV4-3 and TRBJ2-4; the D gene identity is not certain. Sequences were derived from PBMCs from blood, sampled about 12 days after vaccination. The sequenced DNA is TGCGCCAGCAGCCAAGCGACCACACTAGCCAAAAACATTCAGTACTTC. Its translation reads: CASSQATTLAKNIQYF.